This T cell receptor (beta chain) is drawn from a study of shared clonotypes between healthy human individuals. Trimming took off 3 bases at V and 4 bases at J, with 12 bases between the two ends. Germline V lookup: CDR1 SQVTM, CDR2 ANQGSEA. The CDR3 contains 14 residues. CD45RO-negative, CCR7-selected cells formed the naive CD8 fraction, which excluded terminally differentiated effector memory CD45RA+ cells. Assay used: immunoSEQ multiplex PCR; TCRdb lists only in-frame clones, some missing. The repertoire holds millions of clones, with around 96% as singletons. The chain links TRBV29-1 to TRBJ2-2, with D hard to call. The sequenced sample consisted of naive CD8+ T cells sorted from blood. This receptor was identified in a man between 18 and 35 years old in good health. DNA of the CDR3: TGCAGCGTTGATCCAGGAAGAGGCACCGGGGAGCTGTTTTTT. This sequence encodes CSVDPGRGTGELFF.